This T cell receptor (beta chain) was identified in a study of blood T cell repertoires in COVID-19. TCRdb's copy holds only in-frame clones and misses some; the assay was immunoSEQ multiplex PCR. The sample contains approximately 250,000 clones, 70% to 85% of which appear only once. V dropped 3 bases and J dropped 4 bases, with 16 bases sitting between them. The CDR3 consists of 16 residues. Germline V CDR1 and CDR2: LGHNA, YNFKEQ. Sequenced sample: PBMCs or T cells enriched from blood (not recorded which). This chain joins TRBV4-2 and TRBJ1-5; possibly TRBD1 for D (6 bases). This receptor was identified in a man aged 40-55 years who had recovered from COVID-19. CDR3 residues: CASSQRGGAENQPQHF. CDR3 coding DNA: TGTGCCAGCAGCCAGAGGGGGGGGGCGGAAAATCAGCCCCAGCATTTT.